This T cell receptor (beta chain) was sequenced during a study of human T cells and chemical hapten exposure. Study findings and constraints: With regard to DPC sensitization, TCRs above 1 in 1000 frequency did not change. The study found expanded TCRs formed significantly more large CDR3 similarity clusters than controls.

Regarding time point: pre-sensitization, week 0. Treatment: therapeutic diphenylcyclopropenone sensitization with weekly scalp DPC. At patch-test visits, sampling came before the patch test. TCRdb reprocessed the RACE reads via MiXCR and lists one record per CDR3 protein. The sample records a few hundred thousand distinct CDR3 sequences, approximately 8.6% being singletons. V was cut by 5 bases and J by 7 bases, with 2 bases left in between. The CDR3 runs 10 residues. The germline V gene encodes CDR1 MNHNY and CDR2 SVGAGI (reference sequence). This clonotype has only a few counts. Its antigen is unidentified.

This sequence joins TRBV6-6 and TRBJ2-2; D uncertain. Specimen: whole blood, collected in connection with sensitization to the hapten diphenylcyclopropenone (DPC). The receptor was isolated from a woman in her forties with alopecia areata. Some clones in this sample may be carry-over from other donors' samples. The CDR3 DNA reads TGTGCCAGCAGTGTCGGGGAGCTGTTTTTT. Translating it yields CASSVGELFF.